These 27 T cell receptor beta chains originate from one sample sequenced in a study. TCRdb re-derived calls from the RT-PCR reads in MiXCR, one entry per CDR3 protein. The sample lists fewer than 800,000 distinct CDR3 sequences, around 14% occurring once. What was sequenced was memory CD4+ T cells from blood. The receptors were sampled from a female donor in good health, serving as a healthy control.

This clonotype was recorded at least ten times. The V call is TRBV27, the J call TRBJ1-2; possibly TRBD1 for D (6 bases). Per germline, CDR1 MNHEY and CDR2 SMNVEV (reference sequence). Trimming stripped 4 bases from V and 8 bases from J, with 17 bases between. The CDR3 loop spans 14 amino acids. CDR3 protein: CASSSRTEPKGYTF. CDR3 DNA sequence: TGTGCCAGCAGTTCCCGGACAGAGCCCAAGGGCTACACCTTC.

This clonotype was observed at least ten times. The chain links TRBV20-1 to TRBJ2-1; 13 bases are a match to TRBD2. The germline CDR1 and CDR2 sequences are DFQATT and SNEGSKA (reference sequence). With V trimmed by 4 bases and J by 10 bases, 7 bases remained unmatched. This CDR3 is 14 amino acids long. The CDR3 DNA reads TGCAGTGCTACCGGGACTAGCGGGGCTAGGGAGCAGTTCTTC. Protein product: CSATGTSGAREQFF.

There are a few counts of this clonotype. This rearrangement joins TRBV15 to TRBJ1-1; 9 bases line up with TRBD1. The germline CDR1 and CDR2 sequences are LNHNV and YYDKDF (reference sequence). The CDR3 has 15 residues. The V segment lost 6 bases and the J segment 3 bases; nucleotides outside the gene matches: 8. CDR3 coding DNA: TGTGCCACCAGGAATGACAGGGGGGCGTACACTGAAGCTTTCTTT. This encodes CATRNDRGAYTEAFF.

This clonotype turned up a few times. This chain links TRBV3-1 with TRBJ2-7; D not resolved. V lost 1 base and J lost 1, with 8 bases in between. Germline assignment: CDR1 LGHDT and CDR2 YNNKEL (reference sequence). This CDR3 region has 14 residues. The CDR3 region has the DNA TGTGCCAGCAGCCAAGCGCGGAGTTCCTACGAGCAGTACTTC. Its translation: CASSQARSSYEQYF.

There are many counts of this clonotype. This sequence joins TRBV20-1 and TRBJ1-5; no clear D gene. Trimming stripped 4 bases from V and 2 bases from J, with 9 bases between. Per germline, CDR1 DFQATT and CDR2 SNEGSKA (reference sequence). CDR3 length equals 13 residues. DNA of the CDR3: TGCAGTGCTAAGGAACCGGGCAATCAGCCCCAGCATTTT. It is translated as CSAKEPGNQPQHF.

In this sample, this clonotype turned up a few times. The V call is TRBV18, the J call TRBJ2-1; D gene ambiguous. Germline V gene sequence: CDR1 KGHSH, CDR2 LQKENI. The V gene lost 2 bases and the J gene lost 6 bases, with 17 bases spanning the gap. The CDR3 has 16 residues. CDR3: CASSPRPGFNSNEQFF. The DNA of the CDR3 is TGTGCCAGCTCACCAAGGCCGGGTTTTAACTCCAATGAGCAGTTCTTC. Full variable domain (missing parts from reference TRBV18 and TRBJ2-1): NAGVMQNPRHLVRRRGQEARLRCSPMKGHSHVYWYRQLPEEGLKFMVYLQKENIIDESGMPKERFSAEFPKEGPSILRIQQVVRGDSAAYFCASSPRPGFNSNEQFFGPGTRLTVL.

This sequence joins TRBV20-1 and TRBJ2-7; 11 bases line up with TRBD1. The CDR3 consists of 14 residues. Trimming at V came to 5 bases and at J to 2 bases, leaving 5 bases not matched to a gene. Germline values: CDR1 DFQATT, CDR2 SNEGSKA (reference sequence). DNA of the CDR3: TGCAGTGCTGGGACAGGGGGGGCCACCTACGAGCAGTACTTC. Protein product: CSAGTGGATYEQYF.

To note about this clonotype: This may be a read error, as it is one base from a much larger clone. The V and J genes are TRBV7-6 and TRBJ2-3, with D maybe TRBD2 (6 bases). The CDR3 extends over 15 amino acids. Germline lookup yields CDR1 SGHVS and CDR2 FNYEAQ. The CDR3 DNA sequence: TGTGCCAGAAGCTCCTTCGCTAGCGGCACAGATACGCAGTATTTT. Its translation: CARSSFASGTDTQYF.

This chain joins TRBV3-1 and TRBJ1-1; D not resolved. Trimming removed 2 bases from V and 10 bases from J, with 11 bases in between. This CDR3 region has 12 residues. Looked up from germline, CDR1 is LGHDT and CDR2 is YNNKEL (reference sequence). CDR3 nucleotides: TGTGCCAGCAGCCAATACTCTAAAGGAGCTTTCTTT. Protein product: CASSQYSKGAFF.

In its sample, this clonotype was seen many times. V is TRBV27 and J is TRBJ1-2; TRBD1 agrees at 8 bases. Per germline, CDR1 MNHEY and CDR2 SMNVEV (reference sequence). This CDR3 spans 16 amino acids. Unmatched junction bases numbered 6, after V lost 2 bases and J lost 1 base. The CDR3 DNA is TGTGCCAGCAGTTTACTAGGACAGGGACTTAACTATGGCTACACCTTC. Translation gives CASSLLGQGLNYGYTF.

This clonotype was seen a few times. CDR3 nucleotide sequence: TGTGCCACCAGCAGAGAAAAAGGCTCTAGCTATGGCTACACCTTC. Residues: CATSREKGSSYGYTF. This chain connects TRBV15 to TRBJ1-2; D not certain. Germline CDR1 reads LNHNV; CDR2 reads YYDKDF (reference sequence). This CDR3 is 15 amino acids long. The ends were cut back, 0 bases at V and 4 bases at J, with 12 bases in the middle.

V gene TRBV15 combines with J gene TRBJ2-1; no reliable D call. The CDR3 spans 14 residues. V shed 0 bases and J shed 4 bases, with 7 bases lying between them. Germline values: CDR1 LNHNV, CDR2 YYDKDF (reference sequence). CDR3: CATSRDRLYNEQFF. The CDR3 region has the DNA TGTGCCACCAGCAGAGATAGGTTGTACAATGAGCAGTTCTTC.

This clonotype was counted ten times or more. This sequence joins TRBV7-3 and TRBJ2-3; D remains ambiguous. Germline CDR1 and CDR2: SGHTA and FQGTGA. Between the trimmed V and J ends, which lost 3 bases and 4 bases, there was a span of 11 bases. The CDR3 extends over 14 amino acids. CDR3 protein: CASSFGLESDTQYF. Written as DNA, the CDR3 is TGTGCCAGCAGCTTTGGCCTAGAGTCAGATACGCAGTATTTT.

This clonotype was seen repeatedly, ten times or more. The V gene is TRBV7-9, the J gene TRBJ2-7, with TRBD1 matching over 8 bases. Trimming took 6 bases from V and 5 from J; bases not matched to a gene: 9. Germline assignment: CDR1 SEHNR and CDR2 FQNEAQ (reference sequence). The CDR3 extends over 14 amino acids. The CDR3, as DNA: TGTGCCAGCAGTCGAGGACAGGGTGGTAACGAGCAGTACTTC. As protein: CASSRGQGGNEQYF.

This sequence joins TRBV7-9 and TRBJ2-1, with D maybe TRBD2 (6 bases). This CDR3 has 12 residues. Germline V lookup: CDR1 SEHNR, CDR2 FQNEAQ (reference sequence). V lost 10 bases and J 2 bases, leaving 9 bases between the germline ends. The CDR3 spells CAIGGAYNEQFF. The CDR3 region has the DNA TGTGCCATCGGGGGAGCCTACAATGAGCAGTTCTTC. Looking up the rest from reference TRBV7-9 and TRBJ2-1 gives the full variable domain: DTGVSQNPRHKITKRGQNVTFRCDPISEHNRLYWYRQTLGQGPEFLTYFQNEAQLEKSRLLSDRFSAERPKGSFSTLEIQRTEQGDSAMYLCAIGGAYNEQFFGPGTRLTVL.

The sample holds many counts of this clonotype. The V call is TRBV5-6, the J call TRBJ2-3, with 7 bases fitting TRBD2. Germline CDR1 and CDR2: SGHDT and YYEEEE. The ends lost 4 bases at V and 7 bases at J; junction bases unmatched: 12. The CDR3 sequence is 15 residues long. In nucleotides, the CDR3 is TGTGCCAGCAGCCGGGACTACTCGATAGCGTATACGCAGTATTTT. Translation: CASSRDYSIAYTQYF.

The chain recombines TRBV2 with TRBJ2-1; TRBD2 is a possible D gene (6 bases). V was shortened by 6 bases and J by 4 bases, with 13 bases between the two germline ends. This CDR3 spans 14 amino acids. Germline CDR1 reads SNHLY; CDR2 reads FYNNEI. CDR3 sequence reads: CASSGDGTYNEQFF. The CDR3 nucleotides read TGTGCCAGCAGCGGGGACGGGACTTACAATGAGCAGTTCTTC.

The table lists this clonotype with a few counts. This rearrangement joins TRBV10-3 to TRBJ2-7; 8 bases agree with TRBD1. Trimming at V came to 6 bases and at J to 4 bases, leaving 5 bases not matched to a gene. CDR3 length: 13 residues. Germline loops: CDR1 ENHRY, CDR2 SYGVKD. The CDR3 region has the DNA TGTGCCATCAGCTCGGGACAGGAGTACGAGCAGTACTTC. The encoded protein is CAISSGQEYEQYF.

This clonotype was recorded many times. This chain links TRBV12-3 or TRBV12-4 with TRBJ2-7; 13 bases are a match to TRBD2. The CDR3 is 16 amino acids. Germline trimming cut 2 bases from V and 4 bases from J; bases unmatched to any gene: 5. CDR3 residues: CASSLKGLAGRYEQYF. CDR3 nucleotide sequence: TGTGCCAGCAGTTTAAAGGGACTAGCGGGACGGTACGAGCAGTACTTC.

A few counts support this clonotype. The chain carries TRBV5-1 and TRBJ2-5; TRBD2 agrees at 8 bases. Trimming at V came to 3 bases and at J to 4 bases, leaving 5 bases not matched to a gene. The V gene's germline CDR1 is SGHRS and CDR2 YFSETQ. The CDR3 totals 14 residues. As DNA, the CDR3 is TGCGCCAGCAGCTCGGTTCTAGCGGGAGAGACCCAGTACTTC. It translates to CASSSVLAGETQYF.

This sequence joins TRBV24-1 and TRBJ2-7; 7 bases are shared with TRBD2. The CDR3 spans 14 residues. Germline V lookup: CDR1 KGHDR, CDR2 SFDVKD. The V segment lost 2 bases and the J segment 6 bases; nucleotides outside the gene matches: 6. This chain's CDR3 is CATSDSGLDREQYF. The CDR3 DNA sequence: TGTGCCACCAGTGATTCAGGACTAGATCGCGAGCAGTACTTC.

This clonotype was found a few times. The CDR3 sequence: CAISGSAITDTQYF. CDR3 DNA: TGTGCCATCAGTGGGAGCGCCATCACAGATACGCAGTATTTT. J is TRBJ2-3 and V is TRBV10-3; D gene unclear. Germline V gene sequence: CDR1 ENHRY, CDR2 SYGVKD. V was trimmed by 4 bases and J by 2 bases, leaving 10 bases between them. This CDR3 spans 14 amino acids.

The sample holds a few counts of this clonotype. CDR3 nucleotides: TGTGCCAGCAGCTGGGGAGGGGCTCAGGAGCAGTTCTTC. Its translation is CASSWGGAQEQFF. This chain connects TRBV7-2 to TRBJ2-1, with 7 bases that match TRBD2. This CDR3 contains 13 residues. Germline-derived CDR1 and CDR2 are SGHTA and FQGNSA. Losses at the gene ends were 4 bases for V and 10 bases for J; bases not matched to a gene: 7.

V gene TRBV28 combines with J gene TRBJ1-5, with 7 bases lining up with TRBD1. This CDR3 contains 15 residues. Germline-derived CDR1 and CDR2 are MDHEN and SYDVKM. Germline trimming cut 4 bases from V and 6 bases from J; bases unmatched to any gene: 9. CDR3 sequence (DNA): TGTGCCAGCAGTTCAAACAAGGGGGCGGCTCAGCCCCAGCATTTT. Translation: CASSSNKGAAQPQHF.

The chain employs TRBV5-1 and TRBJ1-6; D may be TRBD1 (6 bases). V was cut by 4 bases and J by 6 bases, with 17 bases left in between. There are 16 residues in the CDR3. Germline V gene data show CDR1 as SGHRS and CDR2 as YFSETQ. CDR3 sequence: CASSRGGQAPNSPLHF. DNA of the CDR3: TGCGCCAGCAGCCGGGGGGGGCAGGCGCCTAATTCACCCCTCCACTTT.

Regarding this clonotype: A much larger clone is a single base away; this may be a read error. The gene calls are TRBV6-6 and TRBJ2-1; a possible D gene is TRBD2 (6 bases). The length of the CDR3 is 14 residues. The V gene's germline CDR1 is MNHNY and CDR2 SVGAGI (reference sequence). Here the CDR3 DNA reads TGTGACAGCAGAGAAGCGGGCCTCTACAATGAGCAGTTCTTC. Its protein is CDSREAGLYNEQFF.

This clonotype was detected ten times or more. The CDR3 reads CSASTLGATDTQYF. DNA for the CDR3: TGCAGTGCTTCGACTCTAGGGGCCACAGATACGCAGTATTTT. V gene TRBV20-1 combines with J gene TRBJ2-3; a weak D match, TRBD1 (5 bases). This CDR3 comprises 14 residues. In germline, CDR1 is DFQATT, CDR2 SNEGSKA (reference sequence). The germline V and J ends were trimmed by 5 bases and 2 bases, with 14 bases remaining between them.